This T cell receptor (beta chain) was retrieved from a study of cytomegalovirus exposure and HLA in healthy donors (dated 2017 in TCRdb). General notes on the study: According to a later analysis, the approximately 120 validation repertoires were produced on the same platform as the 666 repertoires of the first cohort. The aim of the study was to test whether cataloging public T cell receptors could identify signatures of past pathogen exposure. A separate validation cohort of 100 to 150 different subjects was used in addition to the approximately 700-subject first cohort. The study combined high-throughput TCR immunosequencing, statistical association of individual TCRs with disease status, and machine learning to predict cytomegalovirus infection status. The study at large found these results: According to the authors, the approach could potentially be generalized to other disease states and immunological phenotypes. In vitro tests confirmed that a few of the cytomegalovirus-associated TCR beta chains recognize cytomegalovirus antigens. In a later analysis, TCRs clustered in the first cohort were found to also tend to co-occur in the approximately 120 validation repertoires, with approximately 95% of cluster scores above 0. Cytomegalovirus status was reported to be diagnosed by the classifier with high specificity and sensitivity in both the original and validation cohorts. The study gave a list of 150 to 200 TCR beta chains associated with cytomegalovirus. The validation cohort had no HLA typing available for a later analysis, so co-occurrence within that cohort was assessed over all 120 repertoires. Across donors, most TCR sequences were observed very rarely, whereas some public TCRs were present in many individuals.

Details on this clone: Its antigen remains unidentified. Per-base quality was not reported, and no clone a single base away is much larger than it.

The donors belonged to the validation cohort of roughly 120 subjects, which was separate from the approximately 700-subject first cohort. Libraries were constructed by the immunoSEQ multiplex PCR assay. In the paper's pipeline: A statistical classification framework was developed to diagnose cytomegalovirus status using the catalog of TCR beta chain sequences. Entries here come from immuneACCESS through TCRdb and include only in-frame sequences with V and J called. Some clones fail to appear in such tables; in the studies checked, an unresolved V gene covers under half of the shortfall, and the cause of the remainder is unknown. V and J calls and clone size are given by that table; D and trimming were obtained from the DNA. This sample has tens of thousands of clones in its table, and roughly 96% of those were observed once. The ten largest clones capture roughly 2.3% of the sample. The CDR3 has 12 amino acids, counting the end cysteine and phenylalanine. Kept here is only the CDR3 DNA, which spans 36 bases and is read in frame from base 1. CDR1 and CDR2 were assigned from the germline V gene as MDHEN and SYDVKM. V loses 2 bases of germline sequence and J loses 6 bases, and the interval between the two ends is 7 bases.

Recombination joined TRBV28 with TRBJ1-1; the D gene lacks a confident call. The receptor was derived from a man aged 18 to 30 in good health and CMV-seronegative. The material sequenced was PBMCs. The nucleotide sequence reads TGTGCCAGCAGTTTAAGAGAGCCTGAAGCTTTCTTT. This encodes CASSLREPEAFF. Full variable domain (CDR3 extended with the reference TRBV28 and TRBJ1-1 proteins): DVKVTQSSRYLVKRTGEKVFLECVQDMDHENMFWYRQDPGLGLRLIYFSYDVKMKEKGDIPEGYSVSREKKERFSLILESASTNQTSMYLCASSLREPEAFFGQGTRLTVV.